This T cell receptor (beta chain) was profiled in a study of shared clonotypes between healthy human individuals. Sequencing used immunoSEQ multiplex PCR; TCRdb keeps in-frame clones, though not all of them. The sample records 550,000 to 700,000 clones, less than 80% being singletons. CDR1 is MDHEN, CDR2 SYDVKM, per germline. V gave up 5 bases and J gave up 3 bases, with 17 bases separating them. CDR3 length: 15 amino acids. Sequencing used memory CD4+ T cells sorted from blood. The subset here: CD45RA-negative fraction. The V and J genes are TRBV28 and TRBJ2-7; maybe TRBD2 (5 bases). This receptor was identified in a woman aged 25-40 years in good health. Here the CDR3 reads CASSSFNRGLYEQYF. Written as DNA, the CDR3 is TGTGCCAGCAGTAGTTTTAACAGAGGGCTCTACGAGCAGTACTTC.